Listed below are T cell receptor beta chains from one sample, sequenced in a study of shared clonotypes between healthy human individuals. Data came from immunoSEQ multiplex PCR; TCRdb stores just in-frame clones and leaves some out. Of about 580,000 clones in the sample, roughly 98% were seen once. Sample: naive CD8+ T cells sorted from blood. The receptor source for this set is a man in his thirties or forties in good health. Each CDR3 is given without its conserved first and last residue.

V	J	CDR3
TRBV7-6	TRBJ2-7	ASSGTGFEQY
TRBV19	TRBJ1-5	ASSIAGGSNQPQH
TRBV5-1	TRBJ1-1	VVWGTEAF
TRBV30	TRBJ2-7	AWRRDREPAGRAFPSYEQY
TRBV27	TRBJ2-7	ASSPSGSEQY
TRBV18	TRBJ1-1	ASSPRRGAEAF
TRBV4-1	TRBJ2-7	ASSQVTHRVTDEQY
TRBV27	TRBJ2-7	ASSFGGSYEQY
TRBV27	TRBJ2-3	ASSSLADTQY
TRBV27	TRBJ2-1	ASSPVDREQF
TRBV9	TRBJ1-1	ASSAGQGASEAF
TRBV27	TRBJ2-7	ASSLLIGTSGIYEQY
TRBV7-7	TRBJ1-1	ASSQDRNTEAF
TRBV5-6	TRBJ1-2	ASSLVADYGYT
TRBV30	TRBJ1-4	AWQQGSGANEKLF
TRBV28	TRBJ2-1	ASSFGGRYSNEQF
TRBV7-8	TRBJ2-5	ASLSLAGVQETQY
TRBV7-2	TRBJ1-1	ASSRPEKTEAF
TRBV5-8	TRBJ2-7	ASSLGSAGGPYEQY
TRBV15	TRBJ2-3	ATSPSPGLVYSADTQY
TRBV7-2	TRBJ1-5	ASSLTAGPYQPQH
TRBV11-2	TRBJ1-2	ASSLGGTGYNYGYT
TRBV4-1	TRBJ2-1	ASSPRQGARNEQF
TRBV2	TRBJ1-5	ASSEIDRDNQPQH
TRBV7-2	TRBJ2-7	ASSTRQGYEQY
TRBV27	TRBJ2-7	ASSLDWGYEQY
TRBV13	TRBJ1-2	ASSSLRPRGVQDGYT
TRBV6-5	TRBJ1-5	ASSYFQPQH
TRBV27	TRBJ2-7	ASTFGDEQY
TRBV4-1	TRBJ1-1	ASSLNGQNTEAF
TRBV6-5	TRBJ2-3	ASSYSGGTADTQY
TRBV19	TRBJ2-1	ASLGANYNEQF
TRBV7-9	TRBJ2-1	ASSLMMTGGFNEQF
TRBV28	TRBJ2-3	ASSLPPDRGTDTQY
TRBV5-1	TRBJ2-1	ASSLRGTSGGSSYNEQF
TRBV27	TRBJ2-1	ASSLVAGGLNEQF
TRBV27	TRBJ2-7	ASSLGRGAYEQY
TRBV27	TRBJ2-7	ASSLSGGRDEQY
TRBV27	TRBJ2-7	ASSLSTASDEQY
TRBV29-1	TRBJ1-3	SVELRGIGNTIY
TRBV7-9	TRBJ1-5	ASSLAQGAQPQH
TRBV5-6	TRBJ2-3	ASSLDRVADTQY
TRBV7-9	TRBJ1-5	ASSKGGTGETNQPQH
TRBV12-5	TRBJ2-2	ASGLLTGPGELF
TRBV9	TRBJ1-2	ASEGQGYT
TRBV27	TRBJ2-1	ASSSVTAYDEQF
TRBV2	TRBJ1-1	ASISGAGGTF
TRBV11-2	TRBJ2-1	ASSQMAGLIASNEQF
TRBV11-3	TRBJ2-1	ASSLERTGEQF
TRBV7-2	TRBJ2-1	ASSYPGAGAGDEQF
TRBV10-3	TRBJ2-3	AISVGTSGTTDTQY
TRBV7-9	TRBJ2-7	ASSFDGSYEQY
TRBV4-3	TRBJ2-7	ASSPGGFYEQY
TRBV28	TRBJ2-1	ASSHQVGQGLNNEQF
TRBV5-4	TRBJ2-5	ASSLEPGASEQETQY